This T cell receptor beta chain was captured by sequencing in a study of monozygotic twins with inflammatory bowel disease. The CDR3 contains 16 residues. Germline lookup yields CDR1 MNHEY and CDR2 SVGAGI. TCRdb processed the 5' RACE reads again and assigns one entry to each CDR3 protein, with no DNA. This listing includes 400,000 or so distinct CDR3 sequences. This chain links TRBV6-5 with TRBJ2-2; the D call from TCRdb, TRBD1, cannot be confirmed without DNA. Sequencing was performed on blood. This sequence was found in a human donor with ulcerative colitis or Crohn's disease, or a healthy co-twin of an affected twin (not recorded which). CDR3 protein: CASSYSGQGNTGELFF.